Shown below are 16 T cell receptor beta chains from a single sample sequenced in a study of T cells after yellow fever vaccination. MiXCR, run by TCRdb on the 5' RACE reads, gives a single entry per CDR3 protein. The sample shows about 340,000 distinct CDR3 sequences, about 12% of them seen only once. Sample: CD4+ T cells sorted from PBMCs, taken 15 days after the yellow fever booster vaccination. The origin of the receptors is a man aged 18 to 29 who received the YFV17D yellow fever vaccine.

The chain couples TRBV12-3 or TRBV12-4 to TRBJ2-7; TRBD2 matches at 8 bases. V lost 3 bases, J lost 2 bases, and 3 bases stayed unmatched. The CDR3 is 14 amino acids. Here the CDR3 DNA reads TGTGCCAGCAGTTTTCGGGAGGGCGCCTACGAGCAGTACTTC. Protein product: CASSFREGAYEQYF.

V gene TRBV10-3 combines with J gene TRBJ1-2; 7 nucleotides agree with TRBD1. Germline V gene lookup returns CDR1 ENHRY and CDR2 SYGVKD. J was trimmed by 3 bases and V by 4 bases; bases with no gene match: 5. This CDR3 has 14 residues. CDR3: CAISAFTGDYGYTF. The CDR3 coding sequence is TGTGCCATCAGTGCCTTTACAGGGGACTATGGCTACACCTTC.

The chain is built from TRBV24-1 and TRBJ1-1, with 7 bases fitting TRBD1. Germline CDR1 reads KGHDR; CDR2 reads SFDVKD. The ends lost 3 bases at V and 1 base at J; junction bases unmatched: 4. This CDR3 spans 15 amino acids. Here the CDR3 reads CATSDPRTGNTEAFF. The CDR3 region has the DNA TGTGCCACCAGTGATCCCCGGACAGGGAACACTGAAGCTTTCTTT.

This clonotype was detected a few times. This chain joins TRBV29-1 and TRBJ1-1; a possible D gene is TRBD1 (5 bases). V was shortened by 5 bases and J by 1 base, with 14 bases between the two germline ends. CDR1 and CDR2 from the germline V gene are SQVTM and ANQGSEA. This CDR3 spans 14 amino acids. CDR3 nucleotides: TGCAGCGTTCGGCGAGGGGCCGGGAACACTGAAGCTTTCTTT. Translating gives CSVRRGAGNTEAFF.

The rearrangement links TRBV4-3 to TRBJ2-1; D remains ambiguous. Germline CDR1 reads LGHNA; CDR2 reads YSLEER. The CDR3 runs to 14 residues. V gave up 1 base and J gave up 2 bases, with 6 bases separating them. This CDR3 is CASSQVSAYNEQFF. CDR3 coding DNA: TGCGCCAGCAGCCAAGTGTCGGCCTACAATGAGCAGTTCTTC.

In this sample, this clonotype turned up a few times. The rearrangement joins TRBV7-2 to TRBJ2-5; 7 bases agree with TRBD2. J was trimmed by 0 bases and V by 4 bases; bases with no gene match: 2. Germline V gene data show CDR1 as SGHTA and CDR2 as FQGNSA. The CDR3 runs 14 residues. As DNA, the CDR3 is TGTGCCAGCAGCTACGGGACTAACCAAGAGACCCAGTACTTC. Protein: CASSYGTNQETQYF.

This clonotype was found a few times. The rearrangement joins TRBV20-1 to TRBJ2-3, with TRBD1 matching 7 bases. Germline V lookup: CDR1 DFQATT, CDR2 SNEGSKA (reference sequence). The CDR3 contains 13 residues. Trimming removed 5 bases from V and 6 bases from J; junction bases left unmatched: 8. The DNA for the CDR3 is TGCAGTGCTGTCGGGACAGTTCCTGATACGCAGTATTTT. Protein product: CSAVGTVPDTQYF.

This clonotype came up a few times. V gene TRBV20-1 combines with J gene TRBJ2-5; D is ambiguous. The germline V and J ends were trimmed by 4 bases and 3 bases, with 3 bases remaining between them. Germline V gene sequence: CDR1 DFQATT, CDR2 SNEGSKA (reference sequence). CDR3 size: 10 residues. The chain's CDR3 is CSAKKETQYF. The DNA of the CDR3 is TGCAGTGCTAAGAAAGAGACCCAGTACTTC.

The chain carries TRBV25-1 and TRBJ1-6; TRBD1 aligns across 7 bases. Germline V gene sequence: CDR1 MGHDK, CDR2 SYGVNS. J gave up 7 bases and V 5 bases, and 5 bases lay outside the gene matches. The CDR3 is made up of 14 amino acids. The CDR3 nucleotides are TGTGCCAGCAGTCGGGACAGCGAAAATTCACCCCTCCACTTT. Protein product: CASSRDSENSPLHF.

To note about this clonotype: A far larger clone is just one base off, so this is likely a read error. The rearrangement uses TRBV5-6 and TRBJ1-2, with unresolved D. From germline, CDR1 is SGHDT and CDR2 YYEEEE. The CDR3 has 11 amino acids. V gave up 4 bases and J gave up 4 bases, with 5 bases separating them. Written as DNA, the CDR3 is TGTGCCAGCAGCATCGGCTATGGCTACACCTTC. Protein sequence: CASSIGYGYTF.

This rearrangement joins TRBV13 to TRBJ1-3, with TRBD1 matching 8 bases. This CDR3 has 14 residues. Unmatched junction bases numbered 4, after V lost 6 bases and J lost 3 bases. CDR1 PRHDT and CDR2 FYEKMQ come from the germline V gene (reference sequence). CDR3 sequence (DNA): TGTGCCAGCAGTGACAGGGGTAGTGGAAACACCATATATTTT. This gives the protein CASSDRGSGNTIYF.

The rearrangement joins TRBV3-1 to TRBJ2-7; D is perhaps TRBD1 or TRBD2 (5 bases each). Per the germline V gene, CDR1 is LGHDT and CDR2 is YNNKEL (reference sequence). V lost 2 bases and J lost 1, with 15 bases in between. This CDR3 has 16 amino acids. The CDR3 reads CASSQTPGPTSYEQYF. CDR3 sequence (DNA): TGTGCCAGCAGCCAAACCCCGGGACCGACATCCTACGAGCAGTACTTC.

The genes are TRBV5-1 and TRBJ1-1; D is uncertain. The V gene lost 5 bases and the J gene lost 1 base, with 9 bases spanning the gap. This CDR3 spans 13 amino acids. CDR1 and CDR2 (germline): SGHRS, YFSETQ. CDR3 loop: CASRRTENTEAFF. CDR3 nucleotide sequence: TGCGCCAGCAGAAGGACGGAGAACACTGAAGCTTTCTTT.

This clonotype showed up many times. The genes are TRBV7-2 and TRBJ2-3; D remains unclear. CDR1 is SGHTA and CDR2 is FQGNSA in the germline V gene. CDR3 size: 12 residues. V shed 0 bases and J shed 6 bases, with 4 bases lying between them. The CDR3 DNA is TGTGCCAGCAGCTTAGCGTTGGATACGCAGTATTTT. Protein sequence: CASSLALDTQYF.

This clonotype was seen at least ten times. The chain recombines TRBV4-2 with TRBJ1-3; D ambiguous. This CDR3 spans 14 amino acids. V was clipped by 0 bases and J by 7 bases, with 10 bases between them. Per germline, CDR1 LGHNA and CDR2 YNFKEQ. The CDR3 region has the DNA TGTGCCAGCAGCCAAGATGAACGGAGGAACACCATATATTTT. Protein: CASSQDERRNTIYF.

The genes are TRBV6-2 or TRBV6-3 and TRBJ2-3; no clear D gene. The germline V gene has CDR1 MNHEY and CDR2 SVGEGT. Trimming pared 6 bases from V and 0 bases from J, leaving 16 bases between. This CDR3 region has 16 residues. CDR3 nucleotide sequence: TGTGCCAGCAGCCGCCGCGTAACTACTAGCACAGATACGCAGTATTTT. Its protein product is CASSRRVTTSTDTQYF.